This T cell receptor (beta chain) was captured by sequencing in a study of OX40 agonist ivuxolimab in advanced cancers. Study overall: Patients treated during dose escalation were battling hepatocellular carcinoma, melanoma, renal cell or head and neck cancer. Three partial responders included one hepatocellular carcinoma patient and two cutaneous melanoma patients.

Libraries were prepared by immunoSEQ multiplex PCR; TCRdb keeps only in-frame clonotypes and omits some of them. The table lists roughly 61,000 clones, approximately 89% of them singletons. Turning to this clone: Its matching antigen is unknown.

Findings and limits, study-wide: The authors also found low normalized T-cell clonal expansion in some nonresponders.

The sample consisted of CD4+ or CD8+ T cells sorted from blood, taken in a trial of the OX40 agonist ivuxolimab. This clonotype originated in an adult with an advanced solid tumor such as melanoma, head and neck, liver or kidney cancer.

The CDR3 protein is CAWSVGSTVYNQPQHF. The DNA for the CDR3 is TGTGCCTGGAGTGTAGGGTCTACGGTGTACAATCAGCCCCAGCATTTT. The chain employs TRBV30 and TRBJ1-5; D gene uncertain. Looked up from germline, CDR1 is GTSNPN and CDR2 is SVGIG (reference sequence). The CDR3 is 16 amino acids. Trimming shortened V by 0 bases and J by 3 bases, and 15 bases separated the two germline ends.